This T cell receptor beta chain was sequenced in a study of T cells in Graves' hyperthyroidism and ophthalmopathy. Template material for amplifying TCR beta CDR3 regions consisted of RNA transcripts. HTBI primers were employed in a first-round RT-PCR of the TCR CDR3. TCRdb recomputed calls from the multiplex PCR reads with MiXCR, one row per CDR3 protein. The sample has hundreds of thousands of distinct CDR3 sequences, roughly 14% seen once. A NOSPECS grade of at least 4, a Clinical Activity Score of at least 3 and duration under 3 months were recorded in ophthalmopathy patients. This clonotype has ten or more counts. This sequence originates from a woman aged 40 to 50 with Graves' ophthalmopathy. Sample: blood.

The CDR3 loop reads CASHSNSYGYEQYF. CDR3 sequence (DNA): TGTGCCAGTCACTCCAATTCTTATGGCTACGAGCAGTACTTC. This sequence joins TRBV6-1 and TRBJ2-7; D unclear. The CDR3 sequence is 14 residues long. Germline CDR1 reads MNHNS; CDR2 reads SASEGT. V was clipped by 9 bases and J by 3 bases, with 18 bases between them.